This T cell receptor (beta chain) was profiled in a study of blood T cell repertoires in COVID-19. The overall study: COVID-19 samples from acute and convalescent phases originated in the United States, Italy and Spain.

Someone with COVID-19 had been met by exposed participants within 2 weeks before study entry. This CDR3 is 17 amino acids long. V dropped 3 bases and J dropped 0 bases, with 18 bases sitting between them. CDR1 is DFQATT and CDR2 is SNEGSKA in the germline V gene (reference sequence). Sequencing used immunoSEQ multiplex PCR; TCRdb keeps in-frame clones, though not all of them. The sample holds fewer than 350,000 clones, 85% to 90% seen once. What was sequenced was PBMCs or T cells enriched from blood (not recorded which). The V call is TRBV20-1, the J call TRBJ1-5; TRBD1 is a possible D gene (5 bases). This receptor was identified in a woman aged 30 to 39 who had been exposed to COVID-19. The CDR3 DNA reads TGCAGTGCTAGTGAGGGGCGCTGGGGGGGTAGCAATCAGCCCCAGCATTTT. Translating gives CSASEGRWGGSNQPQHF.